This TCR beta chain came from a study of glioma-infiltrating T cells. TCR alpha and beta CDR3 regions were amplified from RNA using iRepertoire nested multiplex PCR. TCRdb re-called the multiplex PCR reads through MiXCR, storing one row per CDR3 protein. Here the sample spans 100,000 to 150,000 distinct CDR3 sequences, 23% being singletons. In germline, CDR1 is LGHNA, CDR2 YSLEER. Trimming removed 0 bases at V and 0 bases at J, with 12 bases between. This CDR3 spans 16 amino acids. This clonotype has ten or more counts. V gene TRBV4-3 combines with J gene TRBJ2-7; D remains ambiguous. The receptor's source is a human donor with low-grade glioma or glioblastoma, undergoing nonglioma brain surgery, or in good health (not recorded which). The specimen was glioma tissue, nonneoplastic brain tissue, or PBMCs (not recorded which). The CDR3 sequence is CASSQDTLQSSYEQYF. CDR3 nucleotide sequence: TGCGCCAGCAGCCAAGATACCCTCCAGAGCTCCTACGAGCAGTACTTC.